The sequence of this T cell receptor (beta chain) was determined in a study of monozygotic twins with inflammatory bowel disease. Per germline, CDR1 SQVTM and CDR2 ANQGSEA. The CDR3 is 13 residues long. A remark on this clonotype: Its antigen is undetermined.

Findings and limits, study-wide: In the analysis, different T cell subtypes could not be told apart. Lower sharing of clonotypes with other individuals was seen in IBD patients than in healthy twins. This was most marked in patients showing signs of disease activity. Patient repertoires may have gained variability from differing immunosuppressive treatments.

TCRdb re-called the 5' RACE reads, yielding one record per CDR3 amino acid sequence without DNA. This sample's table has 400,000 to 500,000 distinct CDR3 sequences. Sample: blood. The gene calls are TRBV29-1 and TRBJ2-2; TCRdb selects TRBD2, and the lack of DNA leaves this call unchecked. The TCR originated in a human donor with ulcerative colitis or Crohn's disease, or a healthy co-twin of an affected twin (not recorded which). Here the CDR3 reads CSAGAGVTGELFF.